This TCR beta chain was sequenced during a study of CXCR3-negative and CXCR3-positive naive CD8 T cells. About the research overall: Overall TRB read output was approximately 140 million, and each library contained about 1.5 +/- 0.3 million reads.

CDR3 length: 13 residues. Per germline, CDR1 SQVTM and CDR2 ANQGSEA. Triplicate sorts, over 250,000 cells apiece, were made for each CD8+ T cell subset. A remark on this clonotype: Its specificity is not known.

The TRB cDNA libraries were prepared by 5' RACE with UMI labels. Using the 5' RACE reads, TCRdb records one entry per CDR3 protein without DNA. This sample's clone table lists fewer than 10,000 distinct CDR3 sequences. Study-wide points: TRB CDR3s of CXCR3-positive naive cells were more hydrophobic than those of CXCR3-negative naive cells.

The gene calls are TRBV29-1 and TRBJ2-7. This receptor was obtained from a human donor in good health. Some clones in this sample may be carry-over from other donors' samples. Specimen: naive CXCR3+ CD8+ T cells from blood. The subset here: CD45RO-CCR7+CD27+CD95- naive CD8+ T cells expressing CXCR3 (TNR3+). This CDR3 reads CSVHKTDSYEQYF.